This TCR beta chain was recorded in a study of cytomegalovirus exposure and HLA in healthy donors. Notes on the study in general: HLA allele associations emerged for 17,000 or so TCR beta sequences in a later analysis, at 0.05 false discovery rate. DRB1 showed the most TCR associations and HLA-C the fewest in a later analysis, as rates varied by HLA locus.

A few counts support this clone. Its antigen remains unidentified. Amplification used 60 Vbeta primers and 13 Jbeta primers. Generated by immunoSEQ multiplex PCR, the TCRdb table keeps only in-frame clones and is missing some. The sample lists under 110,000 clones, around 79% occurring once. CDR3 length: 15 residues. Trimming pared 0 bases from V and 5 bases from J, leaving 13 bases between. Germline V gene sequence: CDR1 SGHRS, CDR2 YFSETQ. The sequenced sample was PBMCs. The V gene is TRBV5-1, the J gene TRBJ2-3; D is perhaps TRBD1 (5 bases). The receptor comes from a woman in her thirties or forties in good health and CMV-seronegative. This CDR3 is CASSLDGLTGDTQYF. For the CDR3, the DNA is TGCGCCAGCAGCTTGGATGGCCTTACAGGAGATACGCAGTATTTT.